This record concerns one T cell receptor beta chain sequence. Its cognate antigen has yet to be identified. No base-level quality is on record; no much larger clone is a single base apart. These data belong to a study of PD-1 blockade in classical Hodgkin lymphoma (dated by TCRdb to the early 2020s). Study-wide context: Nivolumab dosing was 3 mg/kg intravenously every 2 weeks, continuing until either disease progression or unacceptable toxicity. The study used TCR beta sequencing and CyTOF to define a peripheral blood immune signature of response to PD-1 blockade in classical Hodgkin lymphoma. The paper as a whole reports these results and caveats: Newly diagnosed patients were reported to have lower baseline TCR diversity than healthy donors, and relapsed/refractory patients were reported to have lower baseline TCR diversity still. Trial patients with a complete response had baseline diversity similar to that of newly diagnosed patients, while partial responders and progressors had significantly lower diversity. The study was limited to a single clinical trial cohort, and causes of repertoire differences, possibly disease activity or prior therapy, remained undefined. Patients starting nivolumab less than 1 year after ASCT had lower diversity and were excluded from later analyses to avoid confounding by immune reconstitution. CD4+ but not CD8+ TCR diversity rose significantly by C4D1 (p=0.0027 vs p=0.16), most apparent in complete responders (p=0.02).

The germline V gene yields MNHEY for CDR1 and SVGAGI for CDR2. The CDR3 measures 15 amino acids from cysteine to phenylalanine. Only the CDR3 DNA is retained, 45 bases long and in frame from the first base. V is cut by 6 bases and J by 3 bases, and the space between the germline ends is 18 bases. Sample time point, as interpreted from the label and publication: cycle 4 day 1 (C4D1), after 6 weeks of nivolumab. Every trial patient had relapsed following autologous stem cell transplantation, and prior brentuximab vedotin exposure was what differed among cohorts A, B and C. A Miltenyi CD8+ T cell isolation kit was used for magnetic negative selection to purify CD8+ T cells from thawed PBMCs. The trial cohort comprised around 60 patients with relapsed/refractory classical Hodgkin lymphoma whose best overall responses were complete response, partial response or progressive disease. Single-agent nivolumab was administered to trial patients in the multi-cohort phase II CheckMate 205 trial. An independent review committee assessed best overall response by applying the 2007 International Working Group response criteria. Trial PBMCs were obtained immediately prior to nivolumab initiation (C1D1) and on therapy at cycle 2 day 1 and cycle 4 day 1. Peripheral blood was collected in 8 mL Vacutainer Cell Preparation Tubes, from which PBMCs were isolated by centrifugation and then cryopreserved. Purified CD4+ and CD8+ fractions were prepared only for cases where an additional PBMC sample was available. On LS columns in a quadroMACS separator, the magnetically labelled cells were depleted, and the flow-through was collected as the purified fraction.

The Qiagen DNeasy kit was used to extract genomic DNA both from unsorted PBMCs and from the negatively selected CD4+ and CD8+ fractions. TCR beta CDR3 regions were amplified by immunoSEQ multiplex PCR using primers annealing to V and J segments. A synthetic immune receptor repertoire was used to minimize amplification bias, and remaining bias was computationally removed after sequencing. The authors processed their data as follows. Custom Python scripts were used to quantify repertoire diversity as the Shannon entropy index. Unsorted, CD4+ and CD8+ repertoires were analyzed separately, except for combined analyses in which CD4+ and CD8+ sequences were merged in silico. Clonal expansion was defined as at least a 2-fold frequency increase after treatment relative to C1D1, with a pseudocount of 0.5 for undetected baseline clones. Clones with 0 or 1 copy at C1D1 were classified as singleton clones, and clones with 2 or more copies were classified as non-singleton clones. Clones expanded in unsorted samples were labelled as CD4+, CD8+ or unknown by matching protein sequences in sorted samples from the same patient. Wilcoxon tests on paired samples were used to test changes in diversity from C1D1 to C4D1. Entries here come from immuneACCESS through TCRdb and include only in-frame sequences with V and J called. Some clones fail to appear in such tables; in the studies checked, an unresolved V gene covers under half of the shortfall, and the cause of the remainder is unknown. The V and J calls and clone size come from that table; D and trimming were worked out from the DNA. This sample comprises approximately 3,000 clones, approximately 80% of them detected only once. Of the sample, under 30% is held by the ten largest clones.

This receptor was identified in a human donor with classical Hodgkin lymphoma. The chain is encoded by TRBV6-5 joined to TRBJ2-7; the best D guess is TRBD1, with 6 bases matching. Sample: CD8+ T cells from blood, taken before the fourth cycle of nivolumab. The DNA reads TGTGCCAGCAGCAGGGCCGCGACAGGTTACTACGAGCAGTACTTC. It translates as CASSRAATGYYEQYF.